A selection of T cell receptor beta chains follows, all from one sample in a study of CD8 T cells in ankylosing spondylitis. TCRdb re-called the 5' RACE reads through MiXCR, storing one row per CDR3 protein. The table includes 150,000 or so distinct CDR3 sequences, approximately 10% detected once. The source material was blood, either unsorted or a sorted T cell fraction (not recorded which). All receptors come from a male donor with ankylosing spondylitis or in good health (not recorded which). The CDR3 runs from the conserved cysteine through the conserved F or W. D genes are given only for firm matches. Size is omitted from some rows. Given values are once, few, many or a class for expanded clones.

d_call clone_size cdr3_length v_call cdr3_aa
TRBD1 many 13 TRBV5-1 CASSSGDRVEQFF
- many 20 TRBV3-1 CASSQDGSCRIKYLYYEQYF
TRBD2 many 17 TRBV6-5 CASSYSITAGAYNEQFF
TRBD2 - 15 TRBV11-2 CASSPGTSGTNIQYF
TRBD1 many 15 TRBV5-1 CASSQWTGSTDTQYF
- many 15 TRBV12-3/TRBV12-4 CASSFGFEGPDTQYF
- many 13 TRBV6-6 CASSYLIVAEAFF
- few 17 TRBV24-1 CATSDPSGLGLYNEQFF
TRBD1 many 13 TRBV12-3/TRBV12-4 CASGRDRNTEAFF
- few 13 TRBV7-8 CASSLDPNNEQFF
- many 14 TRBV6-2/TRBV6-3 CASSYDVKGYEQYF
TRBD1 many 15 TRBV18 CASSRGQGTNTEAFF
- - 16 TRBV29-1 CSVKGVGTLTDNEQFF
- many 15 TRBV12-3/TRBV12-4 CASSPVAGSSNEQFF
TRBD2 - 16 TRBV5-1 CASSLETSGRANEQFF
- few 15 TRBV29-1 CSVVRQSTANTEAFF
- few 12 TRBV20-1 CSALGFGGELFF
TRBD2 few 15 TRBV12-3/TRBV12-4 CASSNRLASTDTQYF
- many 14 TRBV4-3 CASSPGYRGEKLFF
TRBD1 many 14 TRBV10-3 CAIRGGQGTDTQYF
TRBD2 many 16 TRBV4-2 CASSQGTSGMSDTQYF
TRBD1 many 14 TRBV5-1 CASSQGQGADGYTF
- - 15 TRBV11-2 CASSPLRATTHAPFF
TRBD2 many 16 TRBV28 CASQTSGGLTYNEQFF
- many 14 TRBV3-1 CASRLSNRDAGYTF
TRBD1 few 17 TRBV4-2 CASSQEGQGVSYNEQFF
- - 16 TRBV6-5 CASSYRHFAEAPPQHF
TRBD1 many 15 TRBV2 CASSPGTGGVNEQFF
- many 14 TRBV29-1 CSVLPGGASTEAFF
- many 15 TRBV7-2 CASSLEAGAAYEQYF
TRBD1 few 16 TRBV7-2 CASSLGTDRGRYEQYF
TRBD1 many 15 TRBV4-2 CASRGAGTGNYGYTF